Listed here are 5 T cell receptor beta chains from one sample, sequenced in a study of cytomegalovirus exposure and HLA in healthy donors. Primers: 60 Vbeta forward and 13 Jbeta reverse. Sequencing used immunoSEQ multiplex PCR; TCRdb keeps in-frame clones, though not all of them. This table has more than 45,000 clones, approximately 68% appearing once. The sample taken for sequencing was PBMCs. Every receptor here comes from a young man in good health and CMV-seronegative.

This chain links TRBV28 with TRBJ2-3; 12 bases fit TRBD2. This CDR3 region has 20 residues. Germline assignment: CDR1 MDHEN and CDR2 SYDVKM. The trim removed 1 base at V and 1 base at J, leaving 12 bases unmatched. The CDR3, as DNA: TGTGCCAGCAGTTTATTTGCTAGCGGGAGGGCCGGGTCAGGCACAGATACGCAGTATTTT. As protein: CASSLFASGRAGSGTDTQYF. Based on the CDR3 plus reference TRBV28 and TRBJ2-3, the full variable domain is DVKVTQSSRYLVKRTGEKVFLECVQDMDHENMFWYRQDPGLGLRLIYFSYDVKMKEKGDIPEGYSVSREKKERFSLILESASTNQTSMYLCASSLFASGRAGSGTDTQYFGPGTRLTVL.

V gene TRBV30 combines with J gene TRBJ2-1; TRBD2 matches at 13 bases. The germline V gene encodes CDR1 GTSNPN and CDR2 SVGIG (reference sequence). The CDR3 consists of 18 residues. The V and J ends lost 0 bases and 2 bases, in that order; junction bases with no gene match: 7. The chain's CDR3 is CAWSVPGLAGSAYNEQFF. The CDR3 bases are TGTGCCTGGAGTGTACCGGGACTAGCGGGATCCGCCTACAATGAGCAGTTCTTC.

This clone was seen a few times. This chain connects TRBV18 to TRBJ2-2, with TRBD2 matching 10 bases. Germline values: CDR1 KGHSH, CDR2 LQKENI. This CDR3 region has 16 residues. Trimming removed 1 base from V and 3 bases from J; junction bases left unmatched: 2. CDR3 in amino acids: CASSPLAGGDTGELFF. DNA for the CDR3: TGTGCCAGCTCACCACTAGCGGGAGGTGACACCGGGGAGCTGTTTTTT.

This clone was found a few times. V usage is TRBV6-5 and J usage is TRBJ2-7; 7 bases are a match to TRBD1. This CDR3 comprises 14 residues. In germline, CDR1 is MNHEY, CDR2 SVGAGI. The junction had 7 bases not matched to a gene; V was cut back by 7 bases and J by 1 base. CDR3 coding DNA: TGTGCCAGCAAATCAGGGGGTTCGTCCTACGAGCAGTACTTC. Protein: CASKSGGSSYEQYF.

This chain connects TRBV6-1 to TRBJ2-7; D perhaps matches TRBD2 (5 bases). The germline V gene encodes CDR1 MNHNS and CDR2 SASEGT. This CDR3 is 14 amino acids long. The ends were cut back, 0 bases at V and 3 bases at J, with 9 bases in the middle. The CDR3 bases are TGTGCCAGCAGTGAAGCGCTTCGGGGCTACGAGCAGTACTTC. It translates to CASSEALRGYEQYF.